One and the same sample provided the 20 T cell receptor beta chains below, sequenced in a study of blood T cell repertoires in COVID-19. Method: immunoSEQ multiplex PCR; TCRdb's copy keeps in-frame clones and lacks some. Here the sample spans 200,000 to 250,000 clones, 83% being singletons. Material: peripheral blood. These receptors came from a woman in her 30s with COVID-19, enrolled during active disease.

The rearrangement uses TRBV29-1 and TRBJ2-3; D uncertain. The ends were cut back, 6 bases at V and 6 bases at J, with 13 bases in the middle. Germline assignment: CDR1 SQVTM and CDR2 ANQGSEA. There are 12 residues in the CDR3. The CDR3 DNA follows: TGCAGCGTAGCAGGCTTTGGTGATACGCAGTATTTT. The encoded protein is CSVAGFGDTQYF.

This sequence joins TRBV25-1 and TRBJ1-1; weak D call: TRBD1 (6 bases). V lost 5 bases and J 3 bases, leaving 16 bases between the germline ends. The CDR3 is 15 residues long. Germline-derived CDR1 and CDR2 are MGHDK and SYGVNS. The CDR3 sequence: CASSRRGSGDTEAFF. The CDR3 nucleotides read TGTGCCAGCAGTCGCAGGGGCAGTGGTGACACTGAAGCTTTCTTT. Full variable domain (outside the CDR3, taken from reference TRBV25-1 and TRBJ1-1): EADIYQTPRYLVIGTGKKITLECSQTMGHDKMYWYQQDPGMELHLIHYSYGVNSTEKGDLSSESTVSRIRTEHFPLTLESARPSHTSQYLCASSRRGSGDTEAFFGQGTRLTVV.

This chain joins TRBV15 and TRBJ1-1, with unresolved D. CDR1 is LNHNV and CDR2 is YYDKDF in the germline V gene (reference sequence). The V and J ends lost 9 bases and 1 base respectively, with 15 bases between them. The CDR3 consists of 14 residues. The CDR3 sequence: CATRGGRGNTEAFF. The CDR3 DNA reads TGTGCCACTCGCGGAGGACGGGGGAACACTGAAGCTTTCTTT.

In regard to this clone: This same CDR3 is encoded by further DNA sequences in the sample. The V gene is TRBV2, the J gene TRBJ1-1, with TRBD1 as a possible D gene (5 bases). With 1 base removed from V and 5 bases from J, the gap between germline ends came to 8 bases. This CDR3 is built from 13 residues. Germline CDR1 is SNHLY and CDR2 is FYNNEI. The CDR3 protein is CASSEGPGTEAFF. The CDR3 region has the DNA TGTGCCAGCAGTGAAGGGCCAGGGACTGAAGCTTTCTTT.

The CDR3 protein is CAISMGQNSNQPQHF. CDR3 coding DNA: TGTGCCATCAGTATGGGACAGAATAGCAATCAGCCCCAGCATTTT. This chain uses TRBV10-3 with TRBJ1-5; 7 positions match TRBD1. Trimming took 5 bases from V and 0 from J; bases not matched to a gene: 4. Germline loops: CDR1 ENHRY, CDR2 SYGVKD. This CDR3 region has 15 residues.

The chain has TRBV9 and TRBJ2-2, with D perhaps matching TRBD1 (6 bases). CDR3 length equals 13 residues. Trimming cost V 3 bases and J 6 bases, with 9 bases left between them. Germline V gives CDR1 SGDLS, CDR2 YYNGEE. The CDR3 here is CASSDRDSGELFF. CDR3 in DNA: TGTGCCAGCAGCGACAGGGATTCCGGGGAGCTGTTTTTT.

This chain links TRBV7-2 with TRBJ1-5; D uncertain. Germline V gives CDR1 SGHTA, CDR2 FQGNSA. The CDR3 contains 16 residues. V lost 5 bases, J lost 0 bases, and 14 bases lay in between. The CDR3 spells CASSHQQQYSNQPQHF. The CDR3 DNA is TGTGCCAGCAGCCATCAACAACAGTATAGCAATCAGCCCCAGCATTTT.

The chain uses TRBV30 and TRBJ2-3; 10 positions agree with TRBD1. The CDR3 has 15 amino acids. With V trimmed by 4 bases and J by 8 bases, 12 bases remained unmatched. Germline assignment: CDR1 GTSNPN and CDR2 SVGIG (reference sequence). The CDR3 protein is CAWTQGTGAPVTQYF. CDR3 coding DNA: TGTGCCTGGACTCAGGGGACAGGGGCCCCGGTTACGCAGTATTTT. The complete variable domain, with remaining parts taken from reference TRBV30 and TRBJ2-3, reads SQTIHQWPATLVQPVGSPLSLECTVEGTSNPNLYWYRQAAGRGLQLLFYSVGIGQISSEVPQNLSASRPQDRQFILSSKKLLLSDSGFYLCAWTQGTGAPVTQYFGPGTRLTVL.

The CDR3 nucleotides are TGTGCCAGCAGCCAAGAATGGAGACAGCACTACACCTTC. Translation gives CASSQEWRQHYTF. The chain uses TRBV4-2 and TRBJ1-2; D is perhaps TRBD1 (5 bases). This CDR3 has 13 amino acids. V lost 0 bases and J 10 bases, leaving 12 bases between the germline ends. CDR1 LGHNA and CDR2 YNFKEQ come from the germline V gene.

The chain recombines TRBV6-6 with TRBJ1-1; D is uncertain. This CDR3 has 11 amino acids. Trimming took 7 bases from V and 8 from J, leaving 11 bases between them. The germline gives CDR1 MNHNY, CDR2 SVGAGI (reference sequence). The CDR3 loop reads CASTSRTEAFF. CDR3 bases: TGTGCCAGCACTAGCCGGACCGAAGCTTTCTTT.

The V call is TRBV2, the J call TRBJ2-3, with 13 positions matching TRBD2. Germline lookup yields CDR1 SNHLY and CDR2 FYNNEI. This CDR3 spans 16 amino acids. V lost 6 bases, J lost 6 bases, and 9 bases stayed unmatched. The CDR3, as DNA: TGTGCCAGCAGGACACTAGCGGGGGGGCACGTTGATACGCAGTATTTT. Amino acids: CASRTLAGGHVDTQYF.

A single count supports this clone. The chain carries TRBV2 and TRBJ2-3, with 11 bases identical to TRBD2. Germline CDR1 SNHLY, CDR2 FYNNEI. The CDR3 is 15 amino acids. V trimming: 8 bases; J trimming: 7 bases; junction bases outside the gene matches: 11. CDR3 sequence: CASLPVTSGRYTQYF. The CDR3, as DNA: TGTGCCAGCCTCCCTGTCACTAGCGGGAGATATACGCAGTATTTT. The full variable domain, with the rest looked up from reference TRBV2 and TRBJ2-3, is EPEVTQTPSHQVTQMGQEVILRCVPISNHLYFYWYRQILGQKVEFLVSFYNNEISEKSEIFDDQFSVERPDGSNFTLKIRSTKLEDSAMYFCASLPVTSGRYTQYFGPGTRLTVL.

CDR3 DNA sequence: TGCGCCAGCAGCCAAGTGCGTCGGAGTCGTTACGAGCAGTACTTC. Translation: CASSQVRRSRYEQYF. This chain uses TRBV4-1 with TRBJ2-7; D unclear. This CDR3 has 15 amino acids. Trimming took off 1 base at V and 4 bases at J, with 14 bases between the two ends. Germline values: CDR1 MGHRA, CDR2 YSYEKL.

V is TRBV7-2 and J is TRBJ2-7; D is perhaps TRBD2 (6 bases). V lost 3 bases and J 0 bases, leaving 9 bases between the germline ends. This CDR3 has 14 residues. Germline CDR1 is SGHTA and CDR2 is FQGNSA. The CDR3 nucleotides read TGTGCCAGCAGCTTTATGGGGGGCTCCTACGAGCAGTACTTC. This codes for CASSFMGGSYEQYF.

The chain recombines TRBV30 with TRBJ1-2; unclear D gene. Per germline, CDR1 GTSNPN and CDR2 SVGIG (reference sequence). The CDR3 totals 13 residues. V lost 4 bases to trimming and J lost 2 bases, with 11 bases between them. CDR3 sequence: CAWNTERNYGYTF. CDR3 DNA sequence: TGTGCCTGGAATACCGAGAGAAACTATGGCTACACCTTC.

A few counts support this clone. CDR3 nucleotides: TGTGCCAGCAGCGTGCCGGGACAGGGGGCGGCCGAGCAGTACTTC. This codes for CASSVPGQGAAEQYF. The rearrangement uses TRBV5-6 and TRBJ2-7; 12 positions agree with TRBD1. Unmatched junction bases numbered 8, after V lost 4 bases and J lost 6 bases. The CDR3 is 15 residues long. CDR1 and CDR2 from the germline V gene are SGHDT and YYEEEE.

The CDR3 bases are TGTGCCAGCAGCCCTGACAGGGCCAACTCCTACGAGCAGTACTTC. Amino acids: CASSPDRANSYEQYF. The chain recombines TRBV7-9 with TRBJ2-7; 7 bases map to TRBD1. The trim removed 5 bases at V and 0 bases at J, leaving 7 bases unmatched. The CDR3 has 15 amino acids. Germline-derived CDR1 and CDR2 are SEHNR and FQNEAQ (reference sequence).

The V call is TRBV27, the J call TRBJ2-3, with TRBD2 as a possible D gene (5 bases). Germline CDR1 MNHEY, CDR2 SMNVEV (reference sequence). The CDR3 consists of 16 residues. Trimming shortened V by 1 base and J by 0 bases, and 11 bases separated the two germline ends. The CDR3 sequence: CASSLYPAVSTDTQYF. As DNA, the CDR3 is TGTGCCAGCAGTTTATACCCAGCGGTTAGCACAGATACGCAGTATTTT.

Only a few counts were recorded for this clone. The chain combines TRBV27 with TRBJ1-2; 8 bases are a match to TRBD1. From germline, CDR1 is MNHEY and CDR2 SMNVEV (reference sequence). The CDR3 consists of 14 residues. Germline trimming cut 6 bases from V and 2 bases from J; bases unmatched to any gene: 5. The CDR3: CASSEQGGNYGYTF. Written as DNA, the CDR3 is TGTGCCAGCAGCGAACAGGGGGGCAACTATGGCTACACCTTC.

DNA of the CDR3: TGTGCCAGTAGTTTGGGACAGTCCCTAATCTATGGCTACACCTTC. It yields the protein CASSLGQSLIYGYTF. This chain uses TRBV19 with TRBJ1-2; 7 nucleotides align to TRBD1. The trim removed 5 bases at V and 4 bases at J, leaving 10 bases unmatched. This CDR3 spans 15 amino acids. Germline V gene data show CDR1 as LNHDA and CDR2 as SQIVND (reference sequence).